Included here is one T cell receptor beta chain sequence, with context. Which antigen it targets is not known. The sample holds no much larger clone one base away, and base qualities are not on file. The sample is drawn from a study of cytomegalovirus exposure and HLA in healthy donors (dated by TCRdb to about 2017). Regarding the complete study: An earlier analysis of several hundred of the donors reported roughly 300 Gb of sequence data and some 120 million unique TCR beta sequences from 150 million to 200 million T cells. A later genetic analysis took genome-wide SNP genotypes for about 55% of the roughly 700 donors and used that subset as a discovery cohort. Among around 400 genotyped donors of the cohort, an average of approximately 240,000 unique TCR beta nucleotide sequences was sequenced per donor, of which about 19% were non-productive. To decide whether each TCR beta V gene segment behaved as functional or pseudogenic, an earlier analysis of some 600 of the donors relied on high-throughput TCR beta sequencing. Among the approximately 430 genotyped donors, more than 70% belonged to the genetic ancestry cluster associated with self-reported Caucasian donors. Approximately 310 gigabases of sequencing data and approximately 91 million unique TCR sequences made up an early release that covered several hundred HLA-typed donors. Typing coverage varied by locus: 629-630 donors for A, B, C, DRB1 and DQB1; under 550 for DQA1; approximately 610 for DPA1; roughly 450 for DPB1. In the later analysis, no new phenotypic data were used to find candidate immune exposures; instead, reliance was placed on TCR beta sequences and their occurrence across donors. High-throughput TCR immunosequencing, statistical association of individual TCRs with disease status, and machine learning were combined to predict cytomegalovirus infection status. Every repertoire in the discovery cohort had been generated on one and the same sequencing platform. Both class I and class II loci were covered by HLA typing, at four-digit resolution. The study was designed to test whether signatures of past pathogen exposure could be identified by cataloging public T cell receptors. Along with the roughly 670-subject first cohort, a separate validation cohort of over a hundred different subjects was used. A later analysis re-analyzed previously published TCR beta repertoires from 650 to 800 donors and added high-resolution HLA genotyping to study TCR occurrence patterns. A handful of DR-DQ haplotypes were handled as single units for association and clustering because linkage in the cohort was strong. Donor age, sex, ethnicity and CMV serostatus were compiled together with the repertoire data. The study used immunosequencing to profile the T cell repertoires of approximately 630 subjects and linked those repertoires to cytomegalovirus serostatus.

Receptor libraries were prepared by the immunoSEQ multiplex PCR assay. For the multiplex PCR, a mixture combining 60 forward primers for TCR Vbeta segments and 13 reverse primers for TCR Jbeta segments was used. The CDR3 region of rearranged TCR beta genes was amplified from genomic DNA by a multiplex PCR assay. The Illumina HiSeq System was used to sequence the amplified TCR beta libraries as 87-base-pair reads. For the original study's pipeline: A later analysis tallied approximately 87 million unique TCR beta chains across the 610 or so repertoires, and about 12 million of those chains were shared by two or more donors. To remove PCR and sequencing errors, raw reads were error-corrected and collapsed into unique sequences using a nearest-neighbor algorithm that merged closely related sequences. Alignment of CDR3 sequences to IMGT reference sequences was used to assign V, D and J gene segments. Each retained sequence needed at least a six-nucleotide match to both a V gene segment and a J gene segment. A rearrangement counted as productive if the CDR3 had no stop codons and remained in frame with V and J, and every other rearrangement counted as non-productive. Following IMGT convention, CDR3 was defined as the stretch from the second conserved V-encoded cysteine to the conserved J-encoded phenylalanine. The earlier analysis of roughly 590 of the donors excluded sequences that lacked an unambiguous match to a single V gene segment. An earlier analysis of 587 of the donors called V segments functional above 56.7% productive rearrangements and segregating when the between-donor standard deviation exceeded 5%. To diagnose cytomegalovirus status from the catalog of TCR beta chain sequences, a statistical classification framework was built. A later analysis assigned V and J genes by comparing TCR nucleotide sequences with IMGT/GENE-DB human TR gene sequences. Using the TCRdist pipeline, a later analysis assigned CDR3 sequences along with most-parsimonious VDJ recombination scenarios. In a later analysis, each TCR beta chain was defined by its CDR3 amino acid sequence together with its V-gene family, and reads lacking a unique V-gene family were excluded. A later analysis removed 500 to 600 highly shared, low-generation-probability nucleotide sequences to deal with suspected cross-contamination and a sequencing artifact. In a later analysis, a clonal expansion index was calculated for each public chain from normalized within-repertoire ranks of inferred template counts. In a later analysis, generation probabilities were computed using a VDJ recombination model fitted to out-of-frame rearrangements, and the results were checked against IGoR. In a later analysis, TCR-TCR, TCR-HLA and TCR-CMV co-occurrence was scored with hypergeometric tests, and a repertoire-size bias correction was applied to TCR pairs. A later analysis estimated false discovery rates by permuting HLA or CMV assignments 20 times. In a later analysis, co-occurring TCRs were grouped with DBSCAN, and TCRdist sequence similarity was added when clustering was performed within HLA-allele-positive subsets. Repertoires with fewer than 30,000 or more than 120,000 public chains, plus five repertoires with anomalous nucleotide sharing, were excluded from co-occurrence clustering. Entries here come from immuneACCESS through TCRdb and include only in-frame sequences with V and J called. Some clones fail to appear in such tables; in the studies checked, an unresolved V gene covers under half of the shortfall, and the cause of the remainder is unknown. V, J and clone size reflect that table, while D and trimming were determined from the DNA. The sample includes 100,000 to 150,000 clones, with around four fifths observed a single time. Around 3.5% of the sample lies in the top ten.

V loses 5 bases at its end and J loses 2 bases; junction bases beyond the gene matches: 12. CDR3 length: 16 amino acids, cysteine to phenylalanine. The DNA shown is the 48-base CDR3, in frame from base 1. Looking up the germline V gene yields CDR1 SGHVS and CDR2 FNYEAQ. The research as a whole found: An association between a missense DCLRE1C variant and V-gene and J-gene trimming of TCR beta chains was found in a later genetic analysis and replicated in an independent cohort. A later analysis found that most CMV-associated TCR beta chains appeared HLA-restricted, with HLA associations seemingly driven largely by CMV exposure. Because counts were too low, roughly 18 rarely observed V segments, including chromosome 9 orphons, were left out of the earlier analysis of several hundred of the donors. A further reported finding was that TCR beta sequences accurately predicted the HLA-A and HLA-B alleles for most subjects in the first cohort. The 87-base-pair reads could not distinguish some IMGT-functional V segments, including TRBV6-2 and TRBV6-3, so those segments were excluded. The only immune exposure information available for the cohort was CMV serostatus. An earlier analysis of approximately 600 of the donors showed that most TCR beta V segments appeared in productive rearrangements either about 90% or about 30% of the time, which broadly matched IMGT annotations. In both the original and validation cohorts, the classifier was reported to diagnose cytomegalovirus status with high specificity and sensitivity. According to a later genetic analysis, donors in an Asian-associated ancestry cluster had fewer N-insertions in productive TCRs than the roughly 670-donor mean. A later analysis reported that several top co-occurrence clusters appeared linked to parvovirus B19, influenza, CMV and Epstein-Barr virus. Because HLA typing was missing for some donors at each locus, association tests included only the typed subset. The sequencing pipeline was judged likely to have produced a cluster of highly shared sequence variants as a technical artifact. In the study, roughly 160 TCR beta chains were listed as associated with cytomegalovirus. The presence/absence analyses assumed that sequencing depth was roughly uniform across donors, and that assumption may not be true. In a later analysis, the rate of TCR association differed among HLA loci, with DRB1 alleles having the most associated TCRs and HLA-C alleles having the fewest. Specific HLA alleles were associated with 15,000 to 20,000 TCR beta sequences at a false discovery rate of 0.05 in a later analysis. When HLA alleles, especially DR and DQ, strongly co-occurred, TCR associations were difficult to assign to individual alleles. This cohort had only TCR beta chains sequenced, and the lack of alpha or paired-chain data limited which features could be detected. While some public TCRs were present in many individuals, most TCR sequences turned up only very rarely across donors. Compared with equally common non-associated chains, HLA-associated TCR beta chains in a later analysis were more clonally expanded and had lower generation probabilities. It was suggested by the authors that the approach could potentially be generalized to other disease states and immunological phenotypes. Linkage disequilibrium might explain the correlated functional status among segregating V segments, but an unknown experimental factor could not be excluded. A few of the identified cytomegalovirus-associated TCR beta chains were confirmed in vitro to be specific for cytomegalovirus antigens.

The cohort comprised more than 550 healthy bone marrow donors. All cohort members were sampled while nominally healthy, although unrecorded immune exposures were likely present. The donor tested CMV seropositive, placing the donor among the 289 seropositive members of the cohort. Each donor provided a peripheral blood sample, and peripheral blood mononuclear cells were used for TCR beta sequencing. Genomic DNA extraction from the blood cell samples was performed with the Qiagen DNeasy Blood Extraction Kit. The V and J segments used are TRBV7-6 and TRBJ2-7, with TRBD1 matching 7 junction bases. The sequence came from a woman in her 40s in good health and CMV-seropositive. The specimen sequenced was PBMCs. At the DNA level, the sequence is TGTGCCAGCAGCGCGCTGATCCGGGACAGACCCTACGAGCAGTACTTC. Its amino acids are CASSALIRDRPYEQYF.